The 13 T cell receptor beta chains reported below all come from one sample, sequenced in a study of blood T cells in healthy people across ages. Using a J-beta primer mix together with a sample-barcoded 5' primer, a second PCR was run for roughly 6 to 12 cycles. TCRdb re-called the 5' RACE reads with MiXCR, one entry per CDR3 protein. The repertoire includes about 1.1 million distinct CDR3 sequences, 30% to 40% of them detected once, and 13% sits in the top ten. The sequencing sample was made of blood. The receptors were sampled from a man in his late teens or twenties in good health.

The table lists this clonotype with many counts. This chain uses TRBV4-1 with TRBJ2-1; 11 bases map to TRBD2. Trimming took 1 base from V and 4 from J; bases not matched to a gene: 9. The CDR3 totals 18 residues. CDR1 is MGHRA and CDR2 is YSYEKL in the germline V gene. This chain's CDR3 is CASSQVGPLAGGYNEQFF. CDR3 nucleotide sequence: TGCGCCAGCAGCCAAGTTGGTCCCCTAGCGGGGGGTTACAATGAGCAGTTCTTC.

This clonotype was detected ten times or more. V gene TRBV4-1 combines with J gene TRBJ1-2; D remains unclear. The CDR3 spans 14 residues. V was trimmed by 1 base and J by 0 bases, leaving 6 bases between them. CDR1 is MGHRA and CDR2 is YSYEKL in the germline V gene. The CDR3 bases are TGCGCCAGCAGCCAAGGACCTTCTAACTATGGCTACACCTTC. It codes for CASSQGPSNYGYTF.

The genes are TRBV11-2 and TRBJ2-1; D uncertain. Germline V gene data show CDR1 as SGHAT and CDR2 as FQNNGV. This CDR3 has 12 residues. V lost 2 bases to trimming and J lost 11 bases, with 10 bases between them. Here the CDR3 DNA reads TGTGCCAGCAGCTTACTTTACACCAAGCAGTTCTTC. This sequence encodes CASSLLYTKQFF.

This clonotype was picked up many times. This chain links TRBV24-1 with TRBJ2-1; 8 bases line up with TRBD1. Losses at the gene ends were 6 bases for V and 3 bases for J; bases not matched to a gene: 3. This CDR3 contains 14 residues. CDR1 and CDR2 from the germline V gene are KGHDR and SFDVKD. The CDR3 DNA reads TGTGCCACCAGTACTGACAGGGGCTACAATGAGCAGTTCTTC. Translation gives CATSTDRGYNEQFF.

This clonotype was picked up a small number of times. The CDR3: CASSVSSGSNQPQHF. The CDR3 DNA reads TGTGCCAGCAGCGTGTCGTCAGGGAGCAATCAGCCCCAGCATTTT. The V call is TRBV9, the J call TRBJ1-5, with D possibly matching TRBD1 (5 bases). V was pared by 2 bases and J by 1 base, with 10 bases between. The CDR3 is made up of 15 amino acids. Looked up from germline, CDR1 is SGDLS and CDR2 is YYNGEE.

The chain couples TRBV13 to TRBJ2-1; weak D call: TRBD2 (5 bases). V was pared by 8 bases and J by 5 bases, with 13 bases between. The CDR3 covers 13 residues. CDR1 and CDR2 (germline): PRHDT, FYEKMQ (reference sequence). For the CDR3, the DNA is TGTGCCAGCGGACTTACAGTGGACAATGAGCAGTTCTTC. It specifies CASGLTVDNEQFF. Based on the CDR3 plus reference TRBV13 and TRBJ2-1, the full variable domain is AAGVIQSPRHLIKEKRETATLKCYPIPRHDTVYWYQQGPGQDPQFLISFYEKMQSDKGSIPDRFSAQQFSDYHSELNMSSLELGDSALYFCASGLTVDNEQFFGPGTRLTVL.

V gene TRBV7-2 combines with J gene TRBJ1-5, with D maybe TRBD1 (5 bases). V shed 3 bases and J shed 6 bases, with 21 bases lying between them. This CDR3 comprises 17 residues. Germline CDR1 and CDR2: SGHTA and FQGNSA. The CDR3 loop reads CASSLAKGMSTSQPQHF. CDR3 in DNA: TGTGCCAGCAGCTTGGCTAAGGGGATGTCGACGAGTCAGCCCCAGCATTTT. The full variable domain, its missing parts supplied by reference TRBV7-2 and TRBJ1-5, is GAGVSQSPSNKVTEKGKDVELRCDPISGHTALYWYRQSLGQGLEFLIYFQGNSAPDKSGLPSDRFSAERTGGSVSTLTIQRTQQEDSAVYLCASSLAKGMSTSQPQHFGDGTRLSIL.

This sequence joins TRBV15 and TRBJ2-1; weak D call: TRBD2 (5 bases). Germline V gene data show CDR1 as LNHNV and CDR2 as YYDKDF (reference sequence). This CDR3 comprises 16 residues. V gave up 4 bases and J gave up 6 bases, with 19 bases separating them. CDR3 residues: CATSKGLLAASNEQFF. The CDR3 bases are TGTGCCACCAGCAAGGGTCTCCTAGCCGCAAGCAATGAGCAGTTCTTC.

This clonotype was seen a few times. The chain recombines TRBV2 with TRBJ2-1; weak D call: TRBD1 (6 bases). This CDR3 region has 15 residues. V was pared by 2 bases and J by 5 bases, with 13 bases between. Germline-derived CDR1 and CDR2 are SNHLY and FYNNEI. The DNA for the CDR3 is TGTGCCAGCAGTGAATTTACAGGGAGAAACAATGAGCAGTTCTTC. Translation: CASSEFTGRNNEQFF.

This clonotype was counted between two and nine times. The rearrangement links TRBV12-3 or TRBV12-4 to TRBJ1-5; a weak D match, TRBD1 (6 bases). The CDR3 loop spans 15 amino acids. V shed 6 bases and J shed 2 bases, with 14 bases lying between them. The CDR3 nucleotides read TGTGCCAGCAGGGAGGCAGGGGTTGGCAATCAGCCCCAGCATTTT. This sequence encodes CASREAGVGNQPQHF.

This sequence joins TRBV7-9 and TRBJ2-3, with D possibly being TRBD2 (6 bases). Trimming removed 8 bases at V and 8 bases at J, with 8 bases between. The CDR3 is 10 residues long. CDR1 is SEHNR, CDR2 FQNEAQ, per germline (reference sequence). The CDR3 DNA follows: TGTGCCAGCGATAGCGGTACGCAGTATTTT. The encoded protein is CASDSGTQYF.

The rearrangement links TRBV7-2 to TRBJ1-2, with 8 bases that match TRBD1. The V gene's germline CDR1 is SGHTA and CDR2 FQGNSA. The CDR3 has 15 amino acids. Trimming at V came to 5 bases and at J to 6 bases, leaving 11 bases not matched to a gene. DNA of the CDR3: TGTGCCAGCAGCCTATACAGGGGGAAAGATGATGGCTACACCTTC. This gives the protein CASSLYRGKDDGYTF.

The chain recombines TRBV12-3 or TRBV12-4 with TRBJ2-2; D might be TRBD2 (6 bases). V lost 5 bases and J 5 bases, leaving 9 bases between the germline ends. This CDR3 has 13 residues. The CDR3 nucleotides are TGTGCCAGCAGTAATGGGAGGACCGGGGAGCTGTTTTTT. Translated, it gives CASSNGRTGELFF.